This is a list of T cell receptor beta chains from one sample in a study of response to subunit inactivated influenza vaccine. A single record per CDR3 protein comes from TCRdb applying MiXCR to the RT-PCR reads. Counted here are about 160,000 distinct CDR3 sequences, approximately 11% occurring once; the ten biggest clones make up around an eighth. The specimen comprised non-naive T cells sorted from PBMCs, sampled 40 to 50 days after vaccination. These receptor sequences come from a man in his forties or fifties who received an inactivated influenza vaccine. Each CDR3 is given with its conserved first and last residue. A D gene is named only where the DNA matches it firmly. Clone size is shown for a subset of rows, as once, few, many or a class of expanded clone.

TRBV11-2	NA	many	TRBJ1-1	TGTGCCAGCAGCCAGGGACTGAACACTGAAGCTTTCTTT	CASSQGLNTEAFF
TRBV12-3/TRBV12-4	NA	many	TRBJ2-7	TGTGCCAGCAGACCTGGATTGTTCGGCGAGCAGTACTTC	CASRPGLFGEQYF
TRBV12-3/TRBV12-4	NA	NA	TRBJ2-2	TGTGCCAGCATCGGCACATGGGCCGACACCGGGGAGCTGTTTTTT	CASIGTWADTGELFF
TRBV20-1	TRBD1	many	TRBJ1-2	TGCAGTGCTGGGGGACAGGGGGTTGGCTACACCTTC	CSAGGQGVGYTF
TRBV27	NA	NA	TRBJ1-6	TGTGCCAGCAGTTTACAGGGGTGGAATTCACCCCTCCACTTT	CASSLQGWNSPLHF
TRBV12-3/TRBV12-4	TRBD1	medium-sized	TRBJ1-1	TGTGCCAGCAGTACAGGGGCGGCCACTGAAGCTTTCTTT	CASSTGAATEAFF
TRBV5-1	NA	many	TRBJ2-1	TGCGCCAGCAGCTTAGATACAGGGAATTACAATGAGCAGTTCTTC	CASSLDTGNYNEQFF
TRBV20-1	NA	NA	TRBJ1-2	TGCAGTGCTACCCTGGTCGGCCCTGGGAACTATGGCTACACCTTC	CSATLVGPGNYGYTF
TRBV29-1	NA	medium-sized	TRBJ2-1	TGCAGCGTTGGAAAGACGGGTATCTCCTACAATGAGCAGTTCTTC	CSVGKTGISYNEQFF
TRBV28	NA	few	TRBJ1-5	TGTGCCAGCAGGGTCGAATGGTATCAGCCCCAGCATTTT	CASRVEWYQPQHF
TRBV7-2	TRBD2	NA	TRBJ2-7	TGTGCCAGCAGGGAGCGGGAGGAAAGCTACGAGCAGTACTTC	CASREREESYEQYF
TRBV12-3/TRBV12-4	NA	medium-sized	TRBJ1-4	TGTGCCAGCAGTTTCATCGACCTAAGCAGTGAAAAACTGTTTTTT	CASSFIDLSSEKLFF
TRBV7-9	NA	many	TRBJ1-1	TGTGCCAGCAGCATTAGACGGTGGGGGGAGGACACTGAAGCTTTCTTT	CASSIRRWGEDTEAFF
TRBV7-2	NA	NA	TRBJ2-1	TGTGCCAGCAGCTTCGCGACTAAAATTGGTGAGCAGTTCTTC	CASSFATKIGEQFF
TRBV24-1	TRBD1	many	TRBJ2-3	TGTGCCACCAGTGATCCCGTTCCAACAGGGGGATCCACAGATACGCAGTATTTT	CATSDPVPTGGSTDTQYF
TRBV5-1	NA	many	TRBJ2-2	TGCGCCAGCAGCTTGGACACCCTCGGCGGGGAGCTGTTTTTT	CASSLDTLGGELFF
TRBV6-2/TRBV6-3	TRBD1	few	TRBJ1-5	TGTGCCAGCAGCCCCGGGACAGGGTTTCGTGGCAATCAGCCCCAGCATTTT	CASSPGTGFRGNQPQHF
TRBV4-2	NA	many	TRBJ2-7	TGTGCCAGCAGCCAAGAGGTGCGGACCGAGCAGTACTTC	CASSQEVRTEQYF
TRBV5-8	TRBD2	NA	TRBJ2-3	TGTGCCAGCAGCCCTCTAGCGGGAGACTCAGATACGCAGTATTTT	CASSPLAGDSDTQYF
TRBV3-1	NA	few	TRBJ2-2	TGTGCCAGCAGTAAACATAACACCGGGGAGCTGTTTTTT	CASSKHNTGELFF
TRBV5-1	NA	many	TRBJ1-4	TGCGCCAGCAGCCCCGGGACGGGAAATGAAAAACTGTTTTTT	CASSPGTGNEKLFF
TRBV30	TRBD1	NA	TRBJ1-5	TGTGCCTGGAGGGGGACAGGGCCCCAGCCCCAGCATTTT	CAWRGTGPQPQHF
TRBV12-3/TRBV12-4	NA	few	TRBJ2-3	TGTGCCAGCAGTTTACAGGGCGCAGCTCGCACAGATACGCAGTATTTT	CASSLQGAARTDTQYF
TRBV10-3	NA	many	TRBJ2-1	TGTGCCATTCAGCAGGGATTTGGTTTGCATGAGCAGTTCTTC	CAIQQGFGLHEQFF
TRBV29-1	TRBD1	few	TRBJ2-7	TGCAGCGTTAAAATGGGACAGGGCGCCTACGAGCAGTACTTC	CSVKMGQGAYEQYF
TRBV7-9	NA	NA	TRBJ2-1	TGTGCCGGCACACGGACAGCCTTTTCCTACAATGAGCAGTTCTTC	CAGTRTAFSYNEQFF
TRBV28	NA	NA	TRBJ2-2	TGTGCCAGCAGGACTACCACCGGGGAGCTGTTTTTT	CASRTTTGELFF
TRBV29-1	NA	few	TRBJ1-5	TGCAGCGTACGAGACGGACCGGGGTACAATCAGCCCCAGCATTTT	CSVRDGPGYNQPQHF
TRBV4-2	TRBD1	few	TRBJ2-1	TGTGCCAGCAGCGTGGGACAGGACTACTATGAGCAGTTCTTC	CASSVGQDYYEQFF
TRBV20-1	NA	NA	TRBJ2-3	TGCAGTGCCGCGGACTACCCCCCAGATACGCAGTATTTT	CSAADYPPDTQYF
TRBV29-1	NA	few	TRBJ1-4	TGCAGCGTTGGCCGGATTGATGAAAAACTGTTTTTT	CSVGRIDEKLFF
TRBV3-1	TRBD2	few	TRBJ2-1	TGTGCCAGCAGCCAGCGGGGGGGCACGGATGAGCAGTTCTTC	CASSQRGGTDEQFF
TRBV9	NA	NA	TRBJ2-3	TGTGCCAGCAGCGTAGGCCCGCTATCGATAGCGCGCCCCACAGATACGCAGTATTTT	CASSVGPLSIARPTDTQYF
TRBV12-3/TRBV12-4	NA	many	TRBJ2-3	TGTGCCAGTAACCCGGGACACAGCACAGATACGCAGTATTTT	CASNPGHSTDTQYF
TRBV29-1	NA	NA	TRBJ2-1	TGCAGCGCCCCCCCCGTGGCCAGAGGGGGGGGGGACGGCGACAATGAGCAGTTCTTC	CSAPPVARGGGDGDNEQFF
TRBV11-1	TRBD2	few	TRBJ2-7	TGTGCCAGCAGCTTAGGCCCCACTAGCGGGGGGTTCGGCTCCTACGAGCAGTACTTC	CASSLGPTSGGFGSYEQYF
TRBV7-3	TRBD2	many	TRBJ2-2	TGTGCCAGCAGCTTATTCACTAGCGGCACCGGGGAGCTGTTTTTT	CASSLFTSGTGELFF
TRBV27	NA	few	TRBJ2-5	TGTGCCAGCAGTTTATCGGACTCTAGCGTCCAGTACTTC	CASSLSDSSVQYF
TRBV20-1	TRBD1	NA	TRBJ2-7	TGCAGTGCTAGCTACAGGGGCTACGAGCAGTACTTC	CSASYRGYEQYF
TRBV5-1	TRBD1	few	TRBJ2-2	TGCGCCAGCAGCTTGCTACAGGGGGCTGAAGGGGAGCTGTTTTTT	CASSLLQGAEGELFF
TRBV20-1	NA	few	TRBJ1-6	TGCAGTGCAAGTCCCCTGAAGGGCGGTGGTTCACCCCTCCACTTT	CSASPLKGGGSPLHF
TRBV4-1	NA	many	TRBJ1-2	TGCGCCAGCAGCCAGGCAGGGGTTAGGGCTGATGGCTACACCTTC	CASSQAGVRADGYTF
TRBV5-1	NA	many	TRBJ1-1	TGCGCCAGCAGCTCCGGGACACGCATGAACACTGAAGCTTTCTTT	CASSSGTRMNTEAFF
TRBV21-1	NA	many	TRBJ2-3	TGTGCCAGCAGCAAAGCGGGGGAGTGCACAGATACGCAGTATTTT	CASSKAGECTDTQYF
TRBV4-3	NA	NA	TRBJ1-1	TGCGCCAGCAGCCAAGAGGTGGGGGGGGGTAGCACTGAAGCTTTCTTT	CASSQEVGGGSTEAFF
TRBV2	NA	few	TRBJ1-6	TGTGCCAGCAGTGAACCTTCGGCCCTCCACTTT	CASSEPSALHF
TRBV30	NA	NA	TRBJ2-5	TGTGCCTGGAGTCTTCATCAGGGAGAGACCCAGTACTTC	CAWSLHQGETQYF
TRBV28	TRBD1	many	TRBJ2-7	TGTGCCAGCAGTTACGGACAGGGCTTGATCTACGAGCAGTACTTC	CASSYGQGLIYEQYF
TRBV7-9	NA	few	TRBJ2-5	TGTGCCAGCAGCCGGGTAGAGACCCAGTACTTC	CASSRVETQYF
TRBV20-1	TRBD2	few	TRBJ2-1	TGCAGTGCTAGCTATCTAGCGGGCAGCTCCTACAATGAGCAGTTCTTC	CSASYLAGSSYNEQFF
TRBV20-1	NA	NA	TRBJ1-5	TGCAGTGGGACACGGGGCCTCACAGGACCTCAGCCCCAGCATTTT	CSGTRGLTGPQPQHF
TRBV11-2	TRBD2	many	TRBJ2-7	TGTGCCAGCAGCTCGAAATCCGGGACTAGCGGGGCTAAATCCTACGAGCAGTACTTC	CASSSKSGTSGAKSYEQYF
TRBV11-2	NA	NA	TRBJ2-7	TGTGCCAGCAGCCCCTGGCGGGACACCTACGAGCAGTACTTC	CASSPWRDTYEQYF